This record covers a single TCR beta chain. The entry originates in a study of blood T cell repertoires in COVID-19. The trim removed 2 bases at V and 4 bases at J, leaving 4 bases unmatched. The CDR3 sequence is 14 residues long. The germline V gene has CDR1 SNHLY and CDR2 FYNNEI. In the original analysis: Amplified reference gene primers provided the basis for estimating nucleated cell counts. Using immunoSEQ multiplex PCR, the repertoire was profiled, and TCRdb retains in-frame clones only, with some absent. The DNA gave D and trimming, while V, J and clone size come from that table. The sample has some 150,000 clones, approximately 80% seen once.

This sequence joins TRBV2 and TRBJ1-1; 7 bases are a match to TRBD1. What was sequenced was peripheral blood. The receptor was derived from a woman aged 55 to 70 with COVID-19, enrolled during active disease. Written as DNA, the CDR3 is TGTGCCAGCAGTGAAAAGGGGGCGATCACTGAAGCTTTCTTT. Encoded protein: CASSEKGAITEAFF.